This T cell receptor beta chain was observed in a study of T cells after yellow fever vaccination. TCRdb re-derived calls from the 5' RACE reads in MiXCR, one entry per CDR3 protein. The sample has roughly 260,000 distinct CDR3 sequences, 10% to 15% seen once; the top ten hold around 0.49%. This clonotype showed up just a few times. The V gene end was trimmed by 0 bases and the J gene end by 7 bases; junction bases not matched to a gene: 5. This CDR3 contains 15 residues. Germline V gene sequence: CDR1 SGHTA, CDR2 FQGTGA. The TCR originated in a man aged 30 to 45 who received the YFV17D yellow fever vaccine. The chain is built from TRBV7-3 and TRBJ2-3; 9 bases line up with TRBD2. The source material was CD4+ T cells sorted from PBMCs, sampled 45 days after the yellow fever booster vaccination. The CDR3 reads CASSLTSGSVNTQYF. The CDR3 DNA is TGTGCCAGCAGCTTAACTAGCGGGAGTGTCAATACGCAGTATTTT. Full variable domain (outside the CDR3, taken from reference TRBV7-3 and TRBJ2-3): GAGVSQTPSNKVTEKGKYVELRCDPISGHTALYWYRQSLGQGPEFLIYFQGTGAADDSGLPNDRFFAVRPEGSVSTLKIQRTERGDSAVYLCASSLTSGSVNTQYFGPGTRLTVL.